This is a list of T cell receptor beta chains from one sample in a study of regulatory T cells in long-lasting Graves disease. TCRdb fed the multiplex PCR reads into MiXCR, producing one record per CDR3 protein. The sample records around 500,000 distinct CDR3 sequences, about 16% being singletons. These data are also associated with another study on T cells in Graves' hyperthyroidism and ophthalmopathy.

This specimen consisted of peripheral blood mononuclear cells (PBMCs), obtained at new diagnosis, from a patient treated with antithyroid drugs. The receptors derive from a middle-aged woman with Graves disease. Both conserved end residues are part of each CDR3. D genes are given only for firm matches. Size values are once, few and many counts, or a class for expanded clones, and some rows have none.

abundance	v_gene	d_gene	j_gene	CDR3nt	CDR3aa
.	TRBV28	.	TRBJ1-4	TGTGCCAGCAGTTCTGGGACATTTGCAACTAATGAAAAACTGTTTTTT	CASSSGTFATNEKLFF
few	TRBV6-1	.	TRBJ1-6	TGTGCCAGCAAATCGACAGGCGTCAATTCACCCCTCCACTTT	CASKSTGVNSPLHF
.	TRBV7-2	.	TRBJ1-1	TGTGCCAGCAGCTTAGATGAGTGGGGGAACACTGAAGCTTTCTTT	CASSLDEWGNTEAFF
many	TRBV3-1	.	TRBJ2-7	TGTGCCAGCAGACCGGGGCCAAGCTCCTACGAGCAGTACTTC	CASRPGPSSYEQYF
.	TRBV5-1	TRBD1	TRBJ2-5	TGCGCCAGCAGCTTCCGGGACAGGGGGCTGGAAGAGACCCAGTACTTC	CASSFRDRGLEETQYF
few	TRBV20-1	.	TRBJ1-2	TGCAGTGCTAGTCTGCCAGGGGCAGGCTATGGCTACACCTTC	CSASLPGAGYGYTF
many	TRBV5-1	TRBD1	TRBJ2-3	TGCGCCAGCAGCTTGGTCCAGGGGGCAGATGCAGATACGCAGTATTTT	CASSLVQGADADTQYF
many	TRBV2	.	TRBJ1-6	TGTGCCAGCAGCGAGGGGGTTTCACCCCTCCACTTT	CASSEGVSPLHF
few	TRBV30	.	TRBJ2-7	TGTGCCTGGAGTGTAATGTCCGACCTCTACGAGCAGTACTTC	CAWSVMSDLYEQYF
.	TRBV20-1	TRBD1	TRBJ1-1	TGCAGTGCAACGGACAGGGTGAACACTGAAGCTTTCTTT	CSATDRVNTEAFF
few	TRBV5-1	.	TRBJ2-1	TGCGCCAGCAGCCCGGGGGGCGGGAGCTCCTACAATGAGCAGTTCTTC	CASSPGGGSSYNEQFF
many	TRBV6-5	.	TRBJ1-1	TGTGCCAGCAGTTACACAGAATTGAACACTGAAGCTTTCTTT	CASSYTELNTEAFF
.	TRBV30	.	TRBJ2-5	TGTGCCTGGAGTGTACACAGTCCAGAGACCCAGTACTTC	CAWSVHSPETQYF
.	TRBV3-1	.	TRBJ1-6	TGTGCCAGCAGCCCAGGAGAACAGTCGTCCCTCCACTTT	CASSPGEQSSLHF
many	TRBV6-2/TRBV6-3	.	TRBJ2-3	TGTGCCAGCAGTTACTCGGACCCGATTGAGATTAGCACAGATACGCAGTATTTT	CASSYSDPIEISTDTQYF